The 18 T cell receptor beta chains below all came from one sample that was sequenced in a study of T cells in Graves' hyperthyroidism and ophthalmopathy. Amplification of TCR beta CDR3 regions used RNA as the template. The HTBI primer set served for first-round RT-PCR of the TCR CDR3. TCRdb reanalysed the multiplex PCR reads using MiXCR and keeps one entry per CDR3 protein. The sample includes about 720,000 distinct CDR3 sequences, around 19% of them seen just once. Sequencing was performed on blood. The origin of the receptors is a woman aged 45-60 years with Graves' hyperthyroidism that later progressed to Graves' ophthalmopathy.

This clonotype has ten or more counts. The chain uses TRBV11-3 and TRBJ2-2, with D possibly TRBD1 on 6 matching bases. The V and J ends lost 4 bases and 0 bases respectively, with 15 bases between them. The CDR3 covers 17 residues. CDR1 SGHNT and CDR2 YENEEA come from the germline V gene. CDR3 in DNA: TGTGCCAGCAGCTCTAGGTTGGGGGCCGCGAACACCGGGGAGCTGTTTTTT. It codes for CASSSRLGAANTGELFF.

This clonotype was recorded only once. The chain has TRBV6-2 or TRBV6-3 and TRBJ1-1; 12 positions agree with TRBD1. This CDR3 is 13 amino acids long. In germline, CDR1 is MNHEY, CDR2 SVGEGT. Trimming took 8 bases from V and 4 from J; bases not matched to a gene: 2. The CDR3 here is CASGDRGPTEAFF. DNA of the CDR3: TGTGCCAGCGGGGACAGGGGGCCCACTGAAGCTTTCTTT.

Many counts were recorded for this clonotype. The rearrangement joins TRBV27 to TRBJ2-1; D is ambiguous. This CDR3 spans 15 amino acids. V dropped 5 bases and J dropped 4 bases, with 15 bases sitting between them. Germline CDR1 is MNHEY and CDR2 is SMNVEV (reference sequence). CDR3 amino acids: CASSQDGELYNEQFF. The CDR3 DNA is TGTGCCAGCAGTCAAGACGGCGAATTGTACAATGAGCAGTTCTTC.

This clonotype was counted at least ten times. This sequence joins TRBV11-2 and TRBJ2-1, with a weak D call TRBD1 (6 bases). The CDR3 loop spans 16 amino acids. Germline V gives CDR1 SGHAT, CDR2 FQNNGV. V dropped 5 bases and J dropped 2 bases, with 16 bases sitting between them. CDR3 sequence (DNA): TGTGCCAGCAGCATCAGCCAGGGGATCCCCTACAATGAGCAGTTCTTC. Its protein is CASSISQGIPYNEQFF.

This clonotype has at least ten counts. The rearrangement uses TRBV6-1 and TRBJ2-2; TRBD1 might be the D (5 bases). The V end lost 8 bases, the J end lost 4 bases, and 14 bases lay between the germline ends. CDR3 length: 14 residues. In germline, CDR1 is MNHNS, CDR2 SASEGT. The DNA of the CDR3 is TGTGCCAGCTGGACATCCTCGGGCACCGGGGAGCTGTTTTTT. Protein: CASWTSSGTGELFF.

The table lists this clonotype with a few counts. The rearrangement uses TRBV14 and TRBJ1-6; 7 positions match TRBD1. Germline assignment: CDR1 SGHDN and CDR2 FVKESK. J gave up 9 bases and V 0 bases, and 11 bases lay outside the gene matches. The CDR3 has 17 residues. DNA for the CDR3: TGTGCCAGCAGCCAAGAGAGAGAGGGGACAGTCAGTTCACCCCTCCACTTT. It codes for CASSQEREGTVSSPLHF.

The J gene is TRBJ2-3, the V gene TRBV13; 10 bases are shared with TRBD2. This CDR3 contains 17 residues. The trim removed 5 bases at V and 2 bases at J, leaving 10 bases unmatched. Germline V gives CDR1 PRHDT, CDR2 FYEKMQ (reference sequence). The chain's CDR3 is CASSRRPGTSATDTQYF. CDR3 sequence (DNA): TGTGCCAGCAGCCGAAGACCCGGGACTAGCGCCACAGATACGCAGTATTTT.

The chain combines TRBV19 with TRBJ1-2, with 7 bases lining up with TRBD1. The trim removed 3 bases at V and 1 base at J, leaving 5 bases unmatched. Germline CDR1 and CDR2: LNHDA and SQIVND (reference sequence). The CDR3 has 15 residues. CDR3 coding DNA: TGTGCCAGTAGTATCCTAACAGGGGTTAACTATGGCTACACCTTC. This encodes CASSILTGVNYGYTF.

This clonotype was detected only a few times. The CDR3 DNA is TGTGCCAGCATTAGAAGCGGGGGTAGCACAGATACGCAGTATTTT. This gives the protein CASIRSGGSTDTQYF. V gene TRBV6-1 combines with J gene TRBJ2-3; TRBD2 matches at 8 bases. This CDR3 comprises 15 residues. Germline V gene lookup returns CDR1 MNHNS and CDR2 SASEGT. Trimming at V came to 7 bases and at J to 0 bases, leaving 6 bases not matched to a gene.

This clonotype was counted many times. The rearrangement joins TRBV20-1 to TRBJ2-5; 8 bases align to TRBD1. Looked up from germline, CDR1 is DFQATT and CDR2 is SNEGSKA (reference sequence). The CDR3 sequence is 14 residues long. The V gene end was trimmed by 5 bases and the J gene end by 6 bases; junction bases not matched to a gene: 11. CDR3 bases: TGCAGTGCTCCATCAGGGGGCGGTTTTAAGACCCAGTACTTC. This gives the protein CSAPSGGGFKTQYF.

Ten or more counts support this clonotype. The chain recombines TRBV30 with TRBJ2-7; TRBD1 is a possible D gene (6 bases). Germline V lookup: CDR1 GTSNPN, CDR2 SVGIG (reference sequence). Between the trimmed V and J ends, which lost 5 bases and 2 bases, there was a span of 7 bases. The CDR3 consists of 11 residues. CDR3 bases: TGTGCCTGGGACAGGACCTACGAGCAGTACTTC. This translates into CAWDRTYEQYF.

This chain joins TRBV27 and TRBJ1-2; no firm D call. The length of the CDR3 is 16 residues. The V gene lost 0 bases and the J gene lost 0 bases, with 11 bases spanning the gap. The V gene's germline CDR1 is MNHEY and CDR2 SMNVEV (reference sequence). The CDR3 DNA follows: TGTGCCAGCAGTTTATCGAAGGGCAGAGCTAACTATGGCTACACCTTC. Protein product: CASSLSKGRANYGYTF.

Many counts were recorded for this clonotype. The rearrangement joins TRBV7-9 to TRBJ1-4; 9 bases line up with TRBD1. Germline values: CDR1 SEHNR, CDR2 FQNEAQ (reference sequence). The CDR3 contains 14 residues. After removal of 5 bases from V and 8 bases from J, the junction contained 6 bases not matched to a gene. CDR3 sequence: CASSKGQGGEKLFF. The CDR3 DNA is TGTGCCAGCAGCAAGGGACAGGGCGGCGAAAAACTGTTTTTT.

The chain has TRBV15 and TRBJ1-2; TRBD1 aligns across 11 bases. The CDR3 is 17 residues long. Germline CDR1 is LNHNV and CDR2 is YYDKDF (reference sequence). The trim removed 1 base at V and 3 bases at J, leaving 7 bases unmatched. The CDR3 is CATSRGRTGGVDYGYTF. CDR3 coding DNA: TGTGCCACCAGCAGAGGGAGGACAGGGGGCGTAGACTATGGCTACACCTTC.

This rearrangement joins TRBV14 to TRBJ2-7; 9 positions agree with TRBD2. Per the germline V gene, CDR1 is SGHDN and CDR2 is FVKESK. V shed 3 bases, J shed 3 bases, and the junction held 21 bases outside the gene matches. The CDR3 length is 20 residues. The CDR3 DNA is TGTGCCAGCAGCCATCGACAGGGAGTATCGGGACTAGCAGGAGTCTACGAGCAGTACTTC. Translating gives CASSHRQGVSGLAGVYEQYF.

This clonotype was observed many times. The chain recombines TRBV12-3 or TRBV12-4 with TRBJ1-3, with 7 bases that match TRBD1. CDR3 size: 16 residues. Germline trimming cut 6 bases from V and 0 bases from J; bases unmatched to any gene: 8. This CDR3 reads CASSLGQLFSGNTIYF. In nucleotides, the CDR3 is TGTGCCAGCAGCCTGGGACAGCTCTTCTCTGGAAACACCATATATTTT.

This clonotype occurred a few times. The chain joins TRBV29-1 to TRBJ1-4; 8 positions agree with TRBD1. Germline V gene sequence: CDR1 SQVTM, CDR2 ANQGSEA. V shed 4 bases and J 5 bases; nucleotides not matched to a gene: 3. This CDR3 spans 13 amino acids. The CDR3 loop reads CSVGQGRNEKLFF. In nucleotides, the CDR3 is TGCAGCGTTGGACAGGGGCGGAATGAAAAACTGTTTTTT.

In its sample, this clonotype was seen many times. This sequence joins TRBV11-2 and TRBJ2-3, with D perhaps being TRBD1 or TRBD2 (6 bases each). Trimming shortened V by 5 bases and J by 1 base, and 13 bases separated the two germline ends. The germline gives CDR1 SGHAT, CDR2 FQNNGV. The CDR3 consists of 15 residues. The CDR3 DNA reads TGTGCCAGCAGCCCCCTGGGGGGCCGCACAGATACGCAGTATTTT. It is translated as CASSPLGGRTDTQYF.